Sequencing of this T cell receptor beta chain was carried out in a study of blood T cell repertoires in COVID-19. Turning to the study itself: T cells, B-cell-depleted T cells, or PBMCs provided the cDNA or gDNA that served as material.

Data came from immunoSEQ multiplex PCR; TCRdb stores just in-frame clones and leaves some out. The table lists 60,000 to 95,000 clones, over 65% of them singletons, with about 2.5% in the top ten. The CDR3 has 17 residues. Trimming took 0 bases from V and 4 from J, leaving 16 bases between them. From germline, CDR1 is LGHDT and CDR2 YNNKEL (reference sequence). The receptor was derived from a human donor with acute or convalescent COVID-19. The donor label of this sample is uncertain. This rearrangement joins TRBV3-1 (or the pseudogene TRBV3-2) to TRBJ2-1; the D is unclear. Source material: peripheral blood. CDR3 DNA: TGTGCCAGCAGCCAAGATGGCCACGGAGTTGGTTACAATGAGCAGTTCTTC. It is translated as CASSQDGHGVGYNEQFF.